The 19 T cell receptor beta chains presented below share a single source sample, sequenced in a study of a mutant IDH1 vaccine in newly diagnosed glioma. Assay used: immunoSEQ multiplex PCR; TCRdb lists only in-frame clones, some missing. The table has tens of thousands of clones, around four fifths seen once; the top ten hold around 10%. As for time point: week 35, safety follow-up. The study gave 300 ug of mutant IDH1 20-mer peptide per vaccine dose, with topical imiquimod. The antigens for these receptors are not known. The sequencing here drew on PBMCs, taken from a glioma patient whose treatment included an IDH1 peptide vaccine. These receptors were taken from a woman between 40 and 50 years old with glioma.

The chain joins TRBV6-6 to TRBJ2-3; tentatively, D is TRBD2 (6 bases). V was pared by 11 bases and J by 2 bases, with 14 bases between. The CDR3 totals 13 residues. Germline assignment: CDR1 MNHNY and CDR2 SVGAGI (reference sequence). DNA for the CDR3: TGTGCCTCATGGGACTCTCACACAGATACGCAGTATTTT. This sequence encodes CASWDSHTDTQYF.

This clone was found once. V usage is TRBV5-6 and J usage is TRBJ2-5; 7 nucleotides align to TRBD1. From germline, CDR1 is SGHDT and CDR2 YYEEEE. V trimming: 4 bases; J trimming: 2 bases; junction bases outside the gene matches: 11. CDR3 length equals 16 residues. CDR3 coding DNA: TGTGCCAGCAGCAGATCAGGGGACAGTACTCAAGAGACCCAGTACTTC. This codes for CASSRSGDSTQETQYF.

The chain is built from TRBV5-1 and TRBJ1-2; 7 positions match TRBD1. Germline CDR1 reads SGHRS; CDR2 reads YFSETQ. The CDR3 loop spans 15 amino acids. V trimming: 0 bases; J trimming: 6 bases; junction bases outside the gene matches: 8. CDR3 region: CASSLAPGQRNGYTF. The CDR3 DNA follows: TGCGCCAGCAGCTTGGCTCCGGGACAGAGAAATGGCTACACCTTC.

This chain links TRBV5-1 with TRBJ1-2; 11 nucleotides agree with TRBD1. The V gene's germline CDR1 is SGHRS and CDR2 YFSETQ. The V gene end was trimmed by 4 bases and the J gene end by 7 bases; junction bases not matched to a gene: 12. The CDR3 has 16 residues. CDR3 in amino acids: CASSPNPGTGGGGYTF. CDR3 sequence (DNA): TGCGCCAGCAGCCCGAACCCGGGGACAGGGGGGGGTGGCTACACCTTC.

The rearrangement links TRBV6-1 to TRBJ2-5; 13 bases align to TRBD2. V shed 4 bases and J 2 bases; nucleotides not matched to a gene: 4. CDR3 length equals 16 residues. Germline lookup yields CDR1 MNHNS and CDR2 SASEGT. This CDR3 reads CASSALTSGGQETQYF. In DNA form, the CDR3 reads TGTGCCAGCAGTGCTCTGACTAGCGGGGGGCAAGAGACCCAGTACTTC.

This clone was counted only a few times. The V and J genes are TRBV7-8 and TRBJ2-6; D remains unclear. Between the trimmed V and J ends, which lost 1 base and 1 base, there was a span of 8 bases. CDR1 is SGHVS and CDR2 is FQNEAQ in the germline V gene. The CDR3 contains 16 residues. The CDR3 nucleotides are TGTGCCAGCAGCTTAGTCTGGCAGTCTGGGGCCAACGTCCTGACTTTC. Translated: CASSLVWQSGANVLTF.

DNA for the CDR3: TGTGCCAGCAGCACCGGGACTAGCGGGGCTGAGACCCAGTACTTC. Protein: CASSTGTSGAETQYF. The chain links TRBV11-2 to TRBJ2-5, with 13 bases lining up with TRBD2. Trimming at V came to 5 bases and at J to 5 bases, leaving 5 bases not matched to a gene. This CDR3 is 15 amino acids long. CDR1 and CDR2 from the germline V gene are SGHAT and FQNNGV.

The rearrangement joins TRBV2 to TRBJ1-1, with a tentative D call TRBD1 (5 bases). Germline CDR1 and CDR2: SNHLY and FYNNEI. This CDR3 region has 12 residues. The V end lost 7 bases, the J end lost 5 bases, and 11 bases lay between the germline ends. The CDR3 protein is CASTSGGTEAFF. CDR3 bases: TGTGCCAGCACCTCGGGGGGGACTGAAGCTTTCTTT.

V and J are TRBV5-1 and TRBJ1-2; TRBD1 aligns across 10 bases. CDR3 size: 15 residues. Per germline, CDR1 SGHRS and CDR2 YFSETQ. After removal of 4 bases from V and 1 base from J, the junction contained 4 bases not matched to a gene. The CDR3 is CASSPTGGDNYGYTF. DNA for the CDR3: TGCGCCAGCAGCCCGACAGGGGGCGATAACTATGGCTACACCTTC.

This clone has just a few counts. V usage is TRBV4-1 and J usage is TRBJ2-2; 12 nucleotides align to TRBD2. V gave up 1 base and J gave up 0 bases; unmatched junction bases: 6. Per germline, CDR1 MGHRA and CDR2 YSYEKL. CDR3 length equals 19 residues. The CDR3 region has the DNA TGCGCCAGCAGCCAAGTAGGTCTAGCGGGGGGGCCGAACACCGGGGAGCTGTTTTTT. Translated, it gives CASSQVGLAGGPNTGELFF.

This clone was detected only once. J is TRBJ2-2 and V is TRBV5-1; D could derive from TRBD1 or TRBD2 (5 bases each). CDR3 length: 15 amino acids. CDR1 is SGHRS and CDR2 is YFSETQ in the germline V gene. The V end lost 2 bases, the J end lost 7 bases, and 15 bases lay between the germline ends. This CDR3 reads CASSFRTRGDGELFF. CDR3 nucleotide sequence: TGCGCCAGCAGCTTCCGGACAAGAGGGGACGGGGAGCTGTTTTTT.

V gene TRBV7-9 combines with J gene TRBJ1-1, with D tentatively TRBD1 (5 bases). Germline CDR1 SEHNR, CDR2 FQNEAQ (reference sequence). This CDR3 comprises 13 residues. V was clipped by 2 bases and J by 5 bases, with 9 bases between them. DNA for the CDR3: TGTGCCAGCAGCTTACAGGGTGGAACTGAAGCTTTCTTT. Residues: CASSLQGGTEAFF.

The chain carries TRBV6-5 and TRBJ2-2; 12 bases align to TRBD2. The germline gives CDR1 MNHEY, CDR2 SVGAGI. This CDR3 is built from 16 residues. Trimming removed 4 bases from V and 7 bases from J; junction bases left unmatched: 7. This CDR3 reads CASSSRRLAGDGELFF. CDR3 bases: TGTGCCAGCAGTTCCCGCCGACTAGCGGGGGACGGGGAGCTGTTTTTT.

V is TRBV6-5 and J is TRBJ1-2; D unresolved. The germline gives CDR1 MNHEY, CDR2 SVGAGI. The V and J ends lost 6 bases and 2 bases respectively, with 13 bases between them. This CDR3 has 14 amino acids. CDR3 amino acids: CASRSMTLNYGYTF. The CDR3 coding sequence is TGTGCCAGCAGATCCATGACCCTAAACTATGGCTACACCTTC.

CDR3: CASSEIALQNTEAFF. Here the CDR3 DNA reads TGTGCCAGCAGTGAAATTGCCCTTCAAAACACTGAAGCTTTCTTT. This chain joins TRBV2 and TRBJ1-1, with no clear D. The germline CDR1 and CDR2 sequences are SNHLY and FYNNEI. Trimming took 2 bases from V and 2 from J, leaving 12 bases between them. This CDR3 region has 15 residues.

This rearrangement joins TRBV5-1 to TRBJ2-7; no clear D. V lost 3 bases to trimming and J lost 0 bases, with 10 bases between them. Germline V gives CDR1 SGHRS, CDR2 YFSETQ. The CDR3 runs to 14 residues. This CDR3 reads CASSSHPGSYEQYF. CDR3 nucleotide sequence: TGCGCCAGCAGCTCCCACCCAGGCTCCTACGAGCAGTACTTC.

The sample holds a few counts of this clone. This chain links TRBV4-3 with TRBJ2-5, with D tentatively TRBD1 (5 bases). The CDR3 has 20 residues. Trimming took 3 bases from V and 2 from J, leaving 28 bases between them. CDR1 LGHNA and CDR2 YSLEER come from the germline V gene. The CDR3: CASSQENIRVAGSEQETQYF. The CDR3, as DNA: TGCGCCAGCAGCCAGGAAAATATAAGGGTGGCAGGGTCGGAACAAGAGACCCAGTACTTC.

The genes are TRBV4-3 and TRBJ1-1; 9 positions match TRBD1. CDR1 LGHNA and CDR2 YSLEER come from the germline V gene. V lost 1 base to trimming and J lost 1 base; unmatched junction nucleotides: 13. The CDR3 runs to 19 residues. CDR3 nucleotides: TGCGCCAGCAGCCAAGGGCCTTTTTATGGGACAGGGACGAACACTGAAGCTTTCTTT. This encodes CASSQGPFYGTGTNTEAFF.

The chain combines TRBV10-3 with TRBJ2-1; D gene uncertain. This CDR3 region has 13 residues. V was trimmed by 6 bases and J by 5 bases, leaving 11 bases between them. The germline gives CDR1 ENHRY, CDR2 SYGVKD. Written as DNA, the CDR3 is TGTGCCATCAGAGTTGGGGTGGACAATGAGCAGTTCTTC. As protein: CAIRVGVDNEQFF.